One sample yielded the 13 T cell receptor beta chains listed below, sequenced in a study of CD8+CD57+ T cells in acquired aplastic anemia. Profiling of TCR beta VDJ combinations and CDR3 sequences used genomic DNA as template. Via MiXCR, TCRdb re-called the reads, giving one row per CDR3 protein. The profile shows some 210,000 distinct CDR3 sequences, about 59% of them singletons. Sequenced: sorted CD4+, CD8+, or CD8+CD57+ T cells (not recorded which) from PBMCs. These TCRs come from a human donor in good health.

This clonotype was observed many times. A much more abundant neighbour one base away suggests this may be a read error. The rearrangement links TRBV5-1 to TRBJ2-1; TRBD2 agrees at 7 bases. The CDR3 runs 11 residues. CDR1 and CDR2 (germline): SGHRS, YFSETQ. The CDR3 region is CASRGRDEQLF. The CDR3, as DNA: TGCGCCAGCAGGGGGAGGGATGAGCAGCTCTTC.

This clonotype was seen repeatedly, ten times or more. This chain joins TRBV20-1 and TRBJ1-2, with D possibly being TRBD1 (6 bases). V shed 0 bases and J shed 3 bases, with 11 bases lying between them. The CDR3 runs 14 residues. Germline CDR1 DFQATT, CDR2 SNEGSKA (reference sequence). The CDR3 DNA reads as TGCAGTGCTAGAGATTGGGCAGGGGACTATGGCTACACCTTC. This translates into CSARDWAGDYGYTF.

V is TRBV20-1 and J is TRBJ2-6; D gene uncertain. The CDR3 has 13 residues. CDR1 DFQATT and CDR2 SNEGSKA come from the germline V gene (reference sequence). V was pared by 1 base and J by 11 bases, with 12 bases between. The CDR3 region is CSARADHDYVLTF. Written as DNA, the CDR3 is TGCAGTGCTAGAGCGGATCACGACTACGTCCTGACTTTC.

This clonotype was seen a few times. The V call is TRBV5-6, the J call TRBJ2-5, with 7 bases fitting TRBD2. CDR1 and CDR2 from the germline V gene are SGHDT and YYEEEE. The length of the CDR3 is 12 residues. With V trimmed by 4 bases and J by 5 bases, 2 bases remained unmatched. Here the CDR3 reads CASSVGGETQYF. The CDR3 nucleotides are TGTGCCAGCAGCGTCGGGGGGGAGACCCAGTACTTC.

The chain combines TRBV7-9 with TRBJ1-1, with D unresolved. V lost 4 bases and J lost 5, with 17 bases in between. This CDR3 has 15 residues. The germline CDR1 and CDR2 sequences are SEHNR and FQNEAQ (reference sequence). The CDR3 here is CASSSSVREGTEAFF. The CDR3 nucleotides read TGTGCCAGCAGCTCCTCCGTCCGGGAGGGAACTGAAGCTTTCTTT.

There are a few counts of this clonotype. The CDR3 is CASSLVVAGQETQYF. DNA for the CDR3: TGTGCCAGCAGCTTGGTCGTGGCGGGACAGGAGACCCAGTACTTC. V usage is TRBV5-4 and J usage is TRBJ2-5, with D perhaps TRBD1 (7 bases). Germline V gives CDR1 SGHNT, CDR2 YYREEE (reference sequence). CDR3 length: 15 residues. V lost 0 bases to trimming and J lost 5 bases, with 14 bases between them.

The chain couples TRBV20-1 to TRBJ2-7; 10 bases line up with TRBD2. J was trimmed by 3 bases and V by 0 bases; bases with no gene match: 17. Germline CDR1 and CDR2: DFQATT and SNEGSKA (reference sequence). The CDR3 runs 19 residues. The CDR3 bases are TGCAGTGCTAGAGATAGTCGAGTGGGGGTACTAGCGGGGCTCTACGAGCAGTACTTC. It codes for CSARDSRVGVLAGLYEQYF.

The chain recombines TRBV5-1 with TRBJ2-3; 8 positions agree with TRBD1. Germline loops: CDR1 SGHRS, CDR2 YFSETQ. The CDR3 has 13 amino acids. The V segment lost 10 bases and the J segment 2 bases; nucleotides outside the gene matches: 6. The CDR3 coding sequence is TGCGCCTCCACGACAGGGGACACAGATACGCAGTATTTT. It translates to CASTTGDTDTQYF.

Worth noting for this clonotype: With a much larger clone just one base away, this may be a read error. The rearrangement links TRBV6-5 to TRBJ1-5; D unclear. Germline CDR1 and CDR2: MNHEY and SVGAGI. The CDR3 runs to 13 residues. Here the CDR3 reads CASSDAEVQPRHF. CDR3 nucleotide sequence: TGTGCCAGCAGTGACGCCGAGGTTCAGCCCCGGCATTTT.

The chain recombines TRBV19 with TRBJ2-7; 11 bases align to TRBD2. Trimming removed 3 bases from V and 3 bases from J; junction bases left unmatched: 1. CDR3 length: 14 residues. CDR1 LNHDA and CDR2 SQIVND come from the germline V gene (reference sequence). The CDR3 sequence: CASSMTSGNYEQYF. CDR3 nucleotide sequence: TGTGCCAGTAGTATGACTAGCGGGAACTACGAGCAGTACTTC.

The V gene is TRBV7-8, the J gene TRBJ2-7; TRBD2 is a possible D gene (5 bases). V was trimmed by 2 bases and J by 2 bases, leaving 13 bases between them. This CDR3 is built from 15 residues. Germline V gene sequence: CDR1 SGHVS, CDR2 FQNEAQ. CDR3: CASSLNSVLPYEQYF. The CDR3, as DNA: TGTGCCAGCAGCTTAAATAGCGTACTCCCCTACGAGCAGTACTTC.

The chain links TRBV29-1 to TRBJ1-1; D is possibly TRBD1 (6 bases). V was trimmed by 0 bases and J by 4 bases, leaving 6 bases between them. Looked up from germline, CDR1 is SQVTM and CDR2 is ANQGSEA. This CDR3 region has 12 residues. As DNA, the CDR3 is TGCAGCGTTGAAGAAGGGGGCACTGAAGCTTTCTTT. It specifies CSVEEGGTEAFF. Together with reference TRBV29-1 and TRBJ1-1, the CDR3 gives the full variable domain: SAVISQKPSRDICQRGTSLTIQCQVDSQVTMMFWYRQQPGQSLTLIATANQGSEATYESGFVIDKFPISRPNLTFSTLTVSNMSPEDSSIYLCSVEEGGTEAFFGQGTRLTVV.

This sequence joins TRBV2 and TRBJ1-3; perhaps TRBD1 as D (6 bases). Germline CDR1 is SNHLY and CDR2 is FYNNEI. Trimming took 3 bases from V and 2 from J, leaving 14 bases between them. The CDR3 totals 16 residues. The CDR3 loop reads CASSELGGPTGNTIYF. CDR3 sequence (DNA): TGTGCCAGCAGTGAGTTAGGGGGGCCGACTGGAAACACCATATATTTT.